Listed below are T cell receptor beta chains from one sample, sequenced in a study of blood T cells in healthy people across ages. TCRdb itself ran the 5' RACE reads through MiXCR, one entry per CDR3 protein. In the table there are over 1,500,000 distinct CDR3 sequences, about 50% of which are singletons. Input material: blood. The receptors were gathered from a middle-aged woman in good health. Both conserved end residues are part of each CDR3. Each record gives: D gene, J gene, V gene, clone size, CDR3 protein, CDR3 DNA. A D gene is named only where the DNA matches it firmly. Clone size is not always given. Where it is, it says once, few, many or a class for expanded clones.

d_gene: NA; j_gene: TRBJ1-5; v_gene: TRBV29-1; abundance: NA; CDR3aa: CSAGWGDQPQHF; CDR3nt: TGCAGCGCTGGGTGGGGCGATCAGCCCCAGCATTTT
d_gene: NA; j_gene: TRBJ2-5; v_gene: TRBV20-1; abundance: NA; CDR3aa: CSASQGRRETQYF; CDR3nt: TGCAGTGCTAGTCAGGGTAGAAGGGAGACCCAGTACTTC
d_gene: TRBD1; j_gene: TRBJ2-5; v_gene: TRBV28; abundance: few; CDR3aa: CAHRPGTDPSRTQYF; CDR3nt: TGTGCCCACCGGCCCGGGACAGATCCGTCTCGGACCCAGTACTTC
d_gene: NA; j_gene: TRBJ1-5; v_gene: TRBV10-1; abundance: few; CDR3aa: CASSDGGRSQPQHF; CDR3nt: TGCGCCAGCAGTGACGGGGGGCGAAGTCAGCCCCAGCATTTT
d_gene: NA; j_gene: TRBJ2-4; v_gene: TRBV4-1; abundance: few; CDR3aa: CASSQTTTLAKNIQYF; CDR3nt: TGCGCCAGCAGCCAAACCACAACGCTAGCCAAAAACATTCAGTACTTC
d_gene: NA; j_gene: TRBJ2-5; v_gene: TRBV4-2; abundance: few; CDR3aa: CASSQGSRGEEETQYF; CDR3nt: TGTGCCAGCAGCCAGGGGTCGAGGGGAGAAGAAGAGACCCAGTACTTC
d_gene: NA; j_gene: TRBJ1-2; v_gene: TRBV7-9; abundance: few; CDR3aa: CASSLEQGYTF; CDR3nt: TGTGCCAGCAGCTTGGAGCAGGGCTACACCTTC
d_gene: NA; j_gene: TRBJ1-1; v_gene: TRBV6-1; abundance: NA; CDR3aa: CASIPRIGGTEAFF; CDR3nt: TGTGCCAGCATCCCCAGGATCGGGGGCACTGAAGCTTTCTTT
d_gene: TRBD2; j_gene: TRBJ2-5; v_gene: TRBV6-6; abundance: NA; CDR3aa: CASSYSSGVETQYF; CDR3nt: TGTGCCAGCAGTTACTCGAGCGGGGTTGAGACCCAGTACTTC
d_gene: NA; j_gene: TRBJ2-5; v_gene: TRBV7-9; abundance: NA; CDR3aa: CASSSGMAGLGTQYF; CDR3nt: TGTGCCAGCAGCTCAGGCATGGCGGGGTTGGGGACCCAGTACTTC
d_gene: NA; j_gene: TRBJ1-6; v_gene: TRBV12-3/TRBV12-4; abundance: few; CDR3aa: CASNGGQRNSPLHF; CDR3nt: TGTGCCAGCAACGGCGGACAGAGAAATTCACCCCTCCACTTT
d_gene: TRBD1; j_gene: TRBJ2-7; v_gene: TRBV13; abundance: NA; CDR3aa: CASSRRDRGECEQYF; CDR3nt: TGTGCCAGCAGTCGAAGGGACAGGGGGGAGTGCGAGCAGTACTTC
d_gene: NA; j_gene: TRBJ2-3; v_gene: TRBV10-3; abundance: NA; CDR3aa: CAISEGAGSTDTQYF; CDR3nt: TGTGCCATCAGTGAGGGAGCGGGTAGCACAGATACGCAGTATTTT
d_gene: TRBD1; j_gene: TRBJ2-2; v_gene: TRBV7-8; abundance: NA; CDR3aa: CASSLTGQEFTGELFF; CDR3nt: TGTGCCAGCAGCTTAACCGGACAGGAATTCACCGGGGAGCTGTTTTTT
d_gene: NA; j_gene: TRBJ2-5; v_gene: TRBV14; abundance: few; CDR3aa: CASSQDGIRETQYF; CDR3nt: TGTGCCAGCAGCCAAGATGGGATCCGAGAGACCCAGTACTTC
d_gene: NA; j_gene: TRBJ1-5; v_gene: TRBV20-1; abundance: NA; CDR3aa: CSAISPNQPQHF; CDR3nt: TGCAGTGCTATATCCCCGAATCAGCCCCAGCATTTT
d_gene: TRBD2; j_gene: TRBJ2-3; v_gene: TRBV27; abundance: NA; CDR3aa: CASSSRPSGRTDTQYF; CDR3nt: TGTGCCAGCAGTAGCAGGCCTAGCGGCCGCACAGATACGCAGTATTTT
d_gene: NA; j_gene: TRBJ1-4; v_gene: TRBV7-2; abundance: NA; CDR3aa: CASTTPAGTLDEKLFF; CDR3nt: TGTGCCAGCACTACGCCTGCCGGGACCCTGGACGAAAAACTGTTTTTT
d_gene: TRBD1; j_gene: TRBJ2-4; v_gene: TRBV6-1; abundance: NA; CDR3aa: CASMTALQGAGQYF; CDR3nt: TGTGCCAGCATGACAGCCCTACAGGGGGCTGGGCAGTACTTC
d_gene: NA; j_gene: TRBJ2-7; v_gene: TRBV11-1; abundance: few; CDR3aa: CASSLTDQPTYEQYF; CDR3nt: TGTGCCAGCAGCTTAACCGACCAACCAACCTACGAGCAGTACTTC
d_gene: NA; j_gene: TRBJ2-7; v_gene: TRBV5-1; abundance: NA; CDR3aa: CASSPMAGSSYEQYF; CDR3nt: TGCGCCAGCAGCCCGATGGCGGGGAGCTCCTACGAGCAGTACTTC
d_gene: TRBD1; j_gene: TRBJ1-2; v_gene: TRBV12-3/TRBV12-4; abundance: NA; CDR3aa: CASSWRTGRLYGYTF; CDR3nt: TGTGCCAGCAGTTGGAGGACAGGTCGACTATATGGCTACACCTTC
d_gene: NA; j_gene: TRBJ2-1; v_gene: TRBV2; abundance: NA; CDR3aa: CASSVRVTINEQFF; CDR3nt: TGTGCCAGCAGTGTACGGGTTACCATCAATGAGCAGTTCTTC